These 16 T cell receptor beta chains were sequenced from one sample in a study of neurological immune-mediated disorders. The time point is: longitudinal time-point 1 (baseline). TCRdb recomputed calls from the 5' RACE reads with MiXCR, one row per CDR3 protein. The table includes some 54,000 distinct CDR3 sequences, approximately 11% detected once. Sequencing was done on a sample of PBMCs. These receptors all come from a male donor with HTLV-1-associated myelopathy (HAM/TSP).

Ten or more counts support this clonotype. The V and J genes are TRBV7-2 and TRBJ2-1; the D gene is possibly TRBD2 (7 bases). Per germline, CDR1 SGHTA and CDR2 FQGNSA. Trimming stripped 3 bases from V and 0 bases from J, with 12 bases between. The CDR3 contains 16 residues. The CDR3 protein is CASSFRGGPSYNEQFF. CDR3 sequence (DNA): TGTGCCAGCAGCTTTAGGGGGGGACCCTCCTACAATGAGCAGTTCTTC.

This clonotype showed up many times. The chain has TRBV27 and TRBJ1-3; D not resolved. Germline CDR1 reads MNHEY; CDR2 reads SMNVEV (reference sequence). This CDR3 region has 11 residues. V was trimmed by 6 bases and J by 4 bases, leaving 4 bases between them. This CDR3 is CASSRGNTIYF. The CDR3 region has the DNA TGTGCCAGCAGCCGGGGAAACACCATATATTTT.

This clonotype was counted between two and nine times. V and J are TRBV20-1 and TRBJ2-7; D is uncertain. Trimming stripped 3 bases from V and 7 bases from J, with 19 bases between. This CDR3 has 14 amino acids. Germline-derived CDR1 and CDR2 are DFQATT and SNEGSKA (reference sequence). CDR3 residues: CSASRRIPAHEQYF. DNA for the CDR3: TGCAGTGCTAGTCGGAGAATCCCAGCTCATGAGCAGTACTTC.

The chain recombines TRBV5-1 with TRBJ2-3, with D uncertain. Germline CDR1 SGHRS, CDR2 YFSETQ. The CDR3 runs to 12 residues. V was cut by 4 bases and J by 3 bases, with 6 bases left in between. CDR3 amino acids: CASSTGTDTQYF. Written as DNA, the CDR3 is TGCGCCAGCAGCACTGGGACAGATACGCAGTATTTT.

This clonotype has just a few counts. The V and J genes are TRBV7-6 and TRBJ1-6; a possible D gene is TRBD1 (6 bases). Germline-derived CDR1 and CDR2 are SGHVS and FNYEAQ. This CDR3 has 14 residues. V was pared by 0 bases and J by 7 bases, with 7 bases between. The CDR3 region has the DNA TGTGCCAGCAGCTTAGCCGACAGGAATTCACCCCTCCACTTT. This gives the protein CASSLADRNSPLHF.

This clonotype has at least ten counts. V gene TRBV20-1 combines with J gene TRBJ1-1, with unresolved D. CDR1 is DFQATT and CDR2 is SNEGSKA in the germline V gene (reference sequence). The CDR3 is made up of 11 amino acids. Deletions cut 2 bases from V and 6 bases from J, with 7 bases between. The CDR3 sequence: CSARSYPEAFF. The CDR3, as DNA: TGCAGTGCTAGATCCTACCCTGAAGCTTTCTTT.

This clonotype showed up many times. This rearrangement joins TRBV29-1 to TRBJ1-1; 9 bases align to TRBD1. CDR3 length: 14 residues. Germline CDR1 and CDR2: SQVTM and ANQGSEA. V gave up 7 bases and J gave up 6 bases; unmatched junction bases: 12. The CDR3 loop is CSGTIQGARAEAFF. CDR3 DNA sequence: TGCAGCGGTACAATACAGGGGGCTAGGGCTGAAGCTTTCTTT.

In its sample, this clonotype was seen many times. The rearrangement uses TRBV5-5 and TRBJ1-2; D unresolved. Germline-derived CDR1 and CDR2 are SGHKS and YYEKEE (reference sequence). The V end was cut by 1 base, the J end by 2 bases, with 9 bases between. CDR3 length: 14 amino acids. The CDR3, as DNA: TGTGCCAGCAGCTTGTCTGAAGGGAACTATGGCTACACCTTC. Translated, it gives CASSLSEGNYGYTF.

This clonotype was seen ten or more times. This chain connects TRBV9 to TRBJ1-1; 8 bases align to TRBD1. The CDR3 spans 15 residues. V shed 4 bases and J 4 bases; nucleotides not matched to a gene: 9. The V gene's germline CDR1 is SGDLS and CDR2 YYNGEE. The CDR3 sequence: CASSPPGGAVTEAFF. CDR3 sequence (DNA): TGTGCCAGCAGCCCCCCAGGGGGCGCGGTCACTGAAGCTTTCTTT.

This clonotype was observed a handful of times. The V and J genes are TRBV6-4 and TRBJ2-6; tentatively, D is TRBD1 (5 bases). Trimming took off 2 bases at V and 0 bases at J, with 11 bases between the two ends. Germline lookup yields CDR1 MRHNA and CDR2 SNTAGT. This CDR3 is 17 amino acids long. CDR3 amino acids: CASSDLRQSSGANVLTF. As DNA, the CDR3 is TGTGCCAGCAGTGACCTTAGACAGAGCTCTGGGGCCAACGTCCTGACTTTC.

This clonotype showed up many times. The chain carries TRBV28 and TRBJ2-7, with D possibly matching TRBD1 (6 bases). The CDR3 consists of 18 residues. Germline CDR1 MDHEN, CDR2 SYDVKM. Trimming took 6 bases from V and 0 from J, leaving 24 bases between them. CDR3 in DNA: TGTGCCAGCAGAAGTCTAGGGGGTCGGGACCGCGTCTCCTACGAGCAGTACTTC. Protein sequence: CASRSLGGRDRVSYEQYF.

The chain combines TRBV20-1 with TRBJ2-3; D is unresolved. This CDR3 is 15 amino acids long. V lost 3 bases and J 2 bases, leaving 15 bases between the germline ends. The germline gives CDR1 DFQATT, CDR2 SNEGSKA (reference sequence). The CDR3 is CSARWWGRLTDTQYF. The DNA of the CDR3 is TGCAGTGCTAGGTGGTGGGGTCGCCTCACAGATACGCAGTATTTT.

This clonotype was picked up many times. The chain carries TRBV20-1 and TRBJ1-5; perhaps TRBD1 as D (5 bases). This CDR3 region has 12 residues. Deletions cut 6 bases from V and 3 bases from J, with 9 bases between. Germline values: CDR1 DFQATT, CDR2 SNEGSKA (reference sequence). CDR3 sequence reads: CSAGENNQPQHF. Here the CDR3 DNA reads TGCAGTGCAGGGGAAAACAATCAGCCCCAGCATTTT.

This clonotype was seen at least ten times. The V gene is TRBV20-1, the J gene TRBJ2-4, with TRBD1 identical over 8 bases. CDR1 and CDR2 (germline): DFQATT, SNEGSKA (reference sequence). CDR3 length: 16 amino acids. Trimming at V came to 2 bases and at J to 4 bases, leaving 10 bases not matched to a gene. CDR3 loop: CSARLGQDTWKNIQYF. As DNA, the CDR3 is TGCAGTGCTAGATTGGGACAGGACACATGGAAAAACATTCAGTACTTC.

In its sample, this clonotype was seen many times. The chain joins TRBV7-9 to TRBJ2-5; 7 nucleotides match TRBD1. The CDR3 loop spans 15 amino acids. Trimming at V came to 5 bases and at J to 2 bases, leaving 8 bases not matched to a gene. Germline V gene data show CDR1 as SEHNR and CDR2 as FQNEAQ (reference sequence). The CDR3 DNA is TGTGCCAGCAGCGCCTGGACAGGAGGACAAGAGACCCAGTACTTC. This encodes CASSAWTGGQETQYF.

In this sample, this clonotype turned up a few times. The V call is TRBV25-1, the J call TRBJ2-2, with D uncertain. The CDR3 loop spans 15 amino acids. The V end lost 0 bases, the J end lost 3 bases, and 8 bases lay between the germline ends. Germline V gene data show CDR1 as MGHDK and CDR2 as SYGVNS. The CDR3: CASSEYMVYTGELFF. As DNA, the CDR3 is TGTGCCAGCAGTGAATATATGGTTTACACCGGGGAGCTGTTTTTT. Full variable domain (rest looked up from reference TRBV25-1 and TRBJ2-2): EADIYQTPRYLVIGTGKKITLECSQTMGHDKMYWYQQDPGMELHLIHYSYGVNSTEKGDLSSESTVSRIRTEHFPLTLESARPSHTSQYLCASSEYMVYTGELFFGEGSRLTVL.